This T cell receptor (beta chain) was sequenced for a study of blood T cell repertoires in COVID-19. The wider study: Acute and convalescent COVID-19 samples came from the United States, Italy and Spain. PBMCs, B-cell-depleted T cells, or T cells were the source of the cDNA or gDNA that made up the material.

In the original processing: It was from reference gene primer amplification that nucleated cell counts were estimated. Data came from immunoSEQ multiplex PCR; TCRdb stores just in-frame clones and leaves some out. V and J calls and clone size are given by that table; D and trimming were obtained from the DNA. This sample has 150,000 to 200,000 clones, with around 87% found just once. The CDR3 runs to 17 residues. Germline V CDR1 and CDR2: MGHRA, YSYEKL. Trimming took 2 bases from V and 3 from J; bases not matched to a gene: 10. In Seattle, patients joined the study during active infection and were tracked longitudinally.

V gene TRBV4-1 combines with J gene TRBJ1-3; 7 bases match TRBD1. The sample consisted of peripheral blood. The TCR comes from a woman aged 70-85 years with COVID-19, enrolled during active disease. CDR3 DNA: TGCGCCAGCAGCCAATCCGACGGACAGGCTCGTGGAAACACCATATATTTT. It specifies CASSQSDGQARGNTIYF.